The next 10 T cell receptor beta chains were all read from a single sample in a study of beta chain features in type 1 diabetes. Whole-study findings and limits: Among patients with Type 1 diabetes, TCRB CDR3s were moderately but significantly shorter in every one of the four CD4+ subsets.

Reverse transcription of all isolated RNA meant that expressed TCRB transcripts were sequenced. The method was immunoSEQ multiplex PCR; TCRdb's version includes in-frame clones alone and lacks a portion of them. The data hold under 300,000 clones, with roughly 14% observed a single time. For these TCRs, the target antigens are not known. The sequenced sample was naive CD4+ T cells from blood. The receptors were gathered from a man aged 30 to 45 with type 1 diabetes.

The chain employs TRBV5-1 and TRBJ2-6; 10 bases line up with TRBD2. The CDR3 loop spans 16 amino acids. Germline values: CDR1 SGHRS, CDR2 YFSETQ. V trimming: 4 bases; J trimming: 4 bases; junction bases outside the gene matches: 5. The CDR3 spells CASSSGGAAGANVLTF. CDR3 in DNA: TGCGCCAGCAGCAGCGGGGGGGCCGCCGGGGCCAACGTCCTGACTTTC.

The CDR3 sequence is CAWSRAGAGSPLHF. As DNA, the CDR3 is TGTGCCTGGAGTCGGGCAGGGGCGGGTTCACCCCTCCACTTT. V gene TRBV30 combines with J gene TRBJ1-6, with D possibly TRBD1 on 6 matching bases. V dropped 2 bases and J dropped 9 bases, with 14 bases sitting between them. Germline V CDR1 and CDR2: GTSNPN, SVGIG (reference sequence). This CDR3 is built from 14 residues.

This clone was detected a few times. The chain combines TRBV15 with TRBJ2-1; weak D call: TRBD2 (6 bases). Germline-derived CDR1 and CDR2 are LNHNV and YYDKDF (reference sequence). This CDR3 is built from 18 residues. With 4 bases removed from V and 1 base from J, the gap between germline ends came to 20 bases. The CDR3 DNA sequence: TGTGCCACCAGCACCCTGGTAGGCGGGAAGGGATCCTACAATGAGCAGTTCTTC. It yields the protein CATSTLVGGKGSYNEQFF.

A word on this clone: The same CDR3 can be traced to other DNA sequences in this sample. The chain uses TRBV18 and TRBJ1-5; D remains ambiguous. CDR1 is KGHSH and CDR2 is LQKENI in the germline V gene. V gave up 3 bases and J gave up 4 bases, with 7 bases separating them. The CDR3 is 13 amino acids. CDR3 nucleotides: TGTGCCAGCTCACCTGGGGAGAATCAGCCCCAGCATTTT. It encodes CASSPGENQPQHF.

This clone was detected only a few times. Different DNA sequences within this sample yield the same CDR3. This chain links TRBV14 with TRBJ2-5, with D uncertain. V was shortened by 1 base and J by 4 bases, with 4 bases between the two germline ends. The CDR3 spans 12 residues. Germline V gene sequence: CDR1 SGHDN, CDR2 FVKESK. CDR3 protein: CASSQVRETQYF. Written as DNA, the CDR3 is TGTGCCAGCAGCCAAGTTCGAGAGACCCAGTACTTC.

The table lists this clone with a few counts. In nucleotides, the CDR3 is TGTGCCAGCAGCTTACGAGATGTTCTCAGCACAGATACGCAGTATTTT. This sequence encodes CASSLRDVLSTDTQYF. The chain couples TRBV7-9 to TRBJ2-3, with D uncertain. CDR1 is SEHNR and CDR2 is FQNEAQ in the germline V gene (reference sequence). V lost 2 bases to trimming and J lost 0 bases, with 12 bases between them. The CDR3 length is 16 residues.

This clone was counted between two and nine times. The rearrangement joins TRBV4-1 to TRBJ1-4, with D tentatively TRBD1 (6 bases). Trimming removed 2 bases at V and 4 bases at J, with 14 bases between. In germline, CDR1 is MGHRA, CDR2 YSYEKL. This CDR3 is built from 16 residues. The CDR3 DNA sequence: TGCGCCAGCAGCCAACCCACAGGGAGGGATAATGAAAAACTGTTTTTT. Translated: CASSQPTGRDNEKLFF.

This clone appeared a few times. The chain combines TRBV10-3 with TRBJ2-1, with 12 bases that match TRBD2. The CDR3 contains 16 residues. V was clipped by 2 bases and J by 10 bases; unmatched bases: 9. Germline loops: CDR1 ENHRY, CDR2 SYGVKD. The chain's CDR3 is CAISEPSLAGGYEQFF. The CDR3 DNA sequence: TGTGCCATCAGTGAGCCCAGCCTAGCGGGGGGGTACGAGCAGTTCTTC.

The CDR3 reads CASSLFRGKEGNEQFF. The CDR3 DNA is TGTGCCAGCAGCCTCTTTCGAGGAAAGGAGGGCAATGAGCAGTTCTTC. This chain uses TRBV5-4 with TRBJ2-1, with a possible D match to TRBD2 (6 bases). Between the trimmed V and J ends, which lost 4 bases and 6 bases, there was a span of 20 bases. The germline V gene has CDR1 SGHNT and CDR2 YYREEE (reference sequence). This CDR3 spans 16 amino acids.

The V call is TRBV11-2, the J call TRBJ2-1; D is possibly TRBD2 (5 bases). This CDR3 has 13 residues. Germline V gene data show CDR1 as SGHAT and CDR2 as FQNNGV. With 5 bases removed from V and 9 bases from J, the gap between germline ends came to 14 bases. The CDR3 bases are TGTGCCAGCAGCCCCCGTGAGGGTCTTGAGCAGTTCTTC. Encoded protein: CASSPREGLEQFF.